The 8 T cell receptor beta chains reported below all come from one sample, sequenced in a study of cytomegalovirus exposure and HLA in healthy donors. The study ran its PCR with 60 Vbeta and 13 Jbeta primers. Profiling relied on immunoSEQ multiplex PCR, and the TCRdb table lists in-frame clones only, not all of them. The sample has approximately 64,000 clones, roughly 73% seen once. The sample comprised PBMCs. The receptor set was obtained from a male donor in good health and CMV-seropositive.

The V gene is TRBV19, the J gene TRBJ2-5, with D maybe TRBD1 (5 bases). Germline assignment: CDR1 LNHDA and CDR2 SQIVND (reference sequence). V lost 4 bases to trimming and J lost 2 bases, with 5 bases between them. This CDR3 has 12 amino acids. The CDR3 loop is CASSTGQETQYF. DNA of the CDR3: TGTGCCAGTAGTACAGGGCAAGAGACCCAGTACTTC.

The V call is TRBV7-2, the J call TRBJ2-3; TRBD1 agrees at 9 bases. CDR1 and CDR2 (germline): SGHTA, FQGNSA. There are 17 residues in the CDR3. V dropped 3 bases and J dropped 2; count of bases not matched to a gene: 9. The CDR3 loop reads CASSFGPGQGLTDTQYF. The CDR3 coding sequence is TGTGCCAGCAGCTTTGGACCGGGACAGGGTCTCACAGATACGCAGTATTTT.

The CDR3 sequence is CATSRTGVTGELFF. The DNA for the CDR3 is TGTGCCACCAGCAGGACAGGGGTCACCGGGGAGCTGTTTTTT. The chain joins TRBV15 to TRBJ2-2; 8 bases are a match to TRBD1. The junction had 1 base not matched to a gene; V was cut back by 3 bases and J by 4 bases. Germline lookup yields CDR1 LNHNV and CDR2 YYDKDF (reference sequence). The length of the CDR3 is 14 residues.

The chain carries TRBV6-1 and TRBJ1-5, with a weak D call TRBD1 (5 bases). The V and J ends lost 6 bases and 0 bases respectively, with 12 bases between them. Germline V gives CDR1 MNHNS, CDR2 SASEGT. The CDR3 extends over 15 amino acids. CDR3 nucleotide sequence: TGTGCCAGCAGCAAACAGGATGATAGCAATCAGCCCCAGCATTTT. Its protein product is CASSKQDDSNQPQHF.

J is TRBJ1-2 and V is TRBV5-6, with a tentative D call TRBD1 (6 bases). The V end lost 0 bases, the J end lost 0 bases, and 15 bases lay between the germline ends. Germline V lookup: CDR1 SGHDT, CDR2 YYEEEE. The CDR3 runs 17 residues. In DNA, the CDR3 is TGTGCCAGCAGCTTGGGGATGGGGGCAGGCACTAACTATGGCTACACCTTC. Encoded protein: CASSLGMGAGTNYGYTF.

The chain has TRBV30 and TRBJ2-7; 9 bases are shared with TRBD1. This CDR3 has 13 residues. V dropped 1 base and J dropped 3; count of bases not matched to a gene: 1. Germline lookup yields CDR1 GTSNPN and CDR2 SVGIG (reference sequence). CDR3 DNA: TGTGCCTGGAGTGCGGGACAGGGCTACGAGCAGTACTTC. Translated, it gives CAWSAGQGYEQYF.

This rearrangement joins TRBV7-3 to TRBJ2-6, with D tentatively TRBD1 (5 bases). The CDR3 covers 15 residues. V lost 3 bases, J lost 4 bases, and 10 bases lay in between. The germline V gene encodes CDR1 SGHTA and CDR2 FQGTGA. The chain's CDR3 is CASSFSGYGANVLTF. Written as DNA, the CDR3 is TGTGCCAGCAGCTTTTCAGGGTACGGGGCCAACGTCCTGACTTTC.

The chain uses TRBV30 and TRBJ1-1, with D hard to call. This CDR3 contains 14 residues. The V and J ends lost 0 bases and 7 bases respectively, with 15 bases between them. CDR1 is GTSNPN and CDR2 is SVGIG in the germline V gene (reference sequence). The CDR3 spells CAWSVLTGRGEAFF. CDR3 sequence (DNA): TGTGCCTGGAGTGTACTCACTGGGCGGGGTGAAGCTTTCTTT.